These 3 T cell receptor beta chains originate from one sample sequenced in a study of blood T cells in healthy people across ages. For the second PCR, which ran for about 7 to 12 cycles, a sample-barcoded 5' primer and a J-beta primer mix were used. TCRdb analysed the 5' RACE reads with MiXCR anew, one entry per CDR3 protein. The sample has about 1.5 million distinct CDR3 sequences; roughly 45% are singletons. Sequencing was performed on blood. The receptors derive from a woman between 18 and 29 years old in good health.

This chain links TRBV28 with TRBJ2-7, with D tentatively TRBD2 (5 bases). V shed 7 bases and J shed 2 bases, with 15 bases lying between them. Per germline, CDR1 MDHEN and CDR2 SYDVKM. This CDR3 spans 14 amino acids. DNA for the CDR3: TGTGCCAGCACCCTAACCGGGATAGCCTACGAGCAGTACTTC. As protein: CASTLTGIAYEQYF.

This chain uses TRBV20-1 with TRBJ2-1; D is perhaps TRBD1 (6 bases). This CDR3 comprises 15 residues. V lost 3 bases, J lost 5 bases, and 17 bases lay in between. Germline V gene sequence: CDR1 DFQATT, CDR2 SNEGSKA (reference sequence). Here the CDR3 reads CSASPQGRTNNEQFF. As DNA, the CDR3 is TGCAGTGCTAGTCCGCAGGGGCGCACGAACAATGAGCAGTTCTTC.

This chain links TRBV5-5 with TRBJ1-6, with 9 bases fitting TRBD1. Germline lookup yields CDR1 SGHKS and CDR2 YYEKEE (reference sequence). CDR3 length: 18 amino acids. J lost 0 bases, V lost 6 bases, and 10 bases had no gene match. CDR3 sequence: CASNSTGGPSSYNSPLHF. In nucleotides, the CDR3 is TGTGCCAGCAACAGTACAGGGGGCCCGAGCTCCTATAATTCACCCCTCCACTTT.